This T cell receptor (beta chain) was recorded in a study of T cell responses to AZD1222 COVID-19 vaccine. Second-dose recipients at about 4 or about 12 weeks were treated as one pooled group. General study findings and limits: Clonal diversity was possibly underestimated, and white British individuals and females predominated among donors. Repertoires in all cases were sampled only once the peak T cell response had passed.

Concerning this clone itself: Antigen unknown.

Using immunoSEQ multiplex PCR, the repertoire was profiled, and TCRdb retains in-frame clones only, with some absent. The data show under 150,000 clones, around 94% seen once. Germline CDR1 and CDR2: MNHNY and SVGAGI (reference sequence). The CDR3 covers 15 residues. The V and J ends lost 0 bases and 5 bases respectively, with 13 bases between them. Sequenced here: peripheral blood, sampled 28 days after the second AZD1222 dose. The receptor was derived from an adult who received the AZD1222 COVID-19 vaccine. The rearrangement uses TRBV6-6 and TRBJ1-2, with D hard to call. The CDR3 DNA sequence: TGTGCCAGCAGTTACTCGATCGGAGGAGGGTATGGCTACACCTTC. This codes for CASSYSIGGGYGYTF.